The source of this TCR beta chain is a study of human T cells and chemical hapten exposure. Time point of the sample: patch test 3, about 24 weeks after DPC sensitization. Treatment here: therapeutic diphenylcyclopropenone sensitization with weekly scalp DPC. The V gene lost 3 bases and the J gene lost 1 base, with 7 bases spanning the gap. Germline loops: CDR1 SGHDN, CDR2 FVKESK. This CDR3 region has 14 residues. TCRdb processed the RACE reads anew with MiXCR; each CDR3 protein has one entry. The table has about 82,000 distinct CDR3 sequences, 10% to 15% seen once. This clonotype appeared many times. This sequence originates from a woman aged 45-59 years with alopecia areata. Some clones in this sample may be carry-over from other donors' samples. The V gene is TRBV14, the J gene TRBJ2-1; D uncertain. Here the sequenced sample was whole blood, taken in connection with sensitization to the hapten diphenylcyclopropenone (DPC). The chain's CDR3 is CASSHLGSYNEQFF. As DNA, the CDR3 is TGTGCCAGCAGCCATCTGGGTTCCTACAATGAGCAGTTCTTC.